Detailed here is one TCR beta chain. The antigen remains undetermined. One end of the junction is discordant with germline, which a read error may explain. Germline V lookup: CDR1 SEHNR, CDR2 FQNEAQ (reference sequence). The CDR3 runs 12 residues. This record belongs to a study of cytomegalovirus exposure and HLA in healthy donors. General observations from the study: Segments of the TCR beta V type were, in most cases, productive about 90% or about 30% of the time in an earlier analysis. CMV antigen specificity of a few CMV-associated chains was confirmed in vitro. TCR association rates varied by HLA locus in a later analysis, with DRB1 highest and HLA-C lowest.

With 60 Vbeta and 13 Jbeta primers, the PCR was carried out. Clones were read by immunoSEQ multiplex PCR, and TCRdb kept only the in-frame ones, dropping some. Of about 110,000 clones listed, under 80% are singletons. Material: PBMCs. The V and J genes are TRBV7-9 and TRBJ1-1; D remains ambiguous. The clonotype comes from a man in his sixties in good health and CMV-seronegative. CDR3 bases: TGTTCCAGCAGCTTAGAATCGGGGAGGGCTTTCTTT. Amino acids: CSSSLESGRAFF.